This T cell receptor beta chain was identified during a study of CD8+ T cells in alopecia areata. This CDR3 has 13 residues. Germline assignment: CDR1 MDHEN and CDR2 SYDVKM. Between the trimmed V and J ends, which lost 6 bases and 6 bases, there was a span of 12 bases. This clone was picked up one time. cDNA reverse transcribed from extracted RNA served as the sequencing template. TCRdb keeps only in-frame clones here, not all; method: immunoSEQ multiplex PCR. This sample carries over 200,000 clones, 50% to 60% of them seen once, and the ten largest clones take under 0.5%. The origin of this receptor is a human donor with alopecia areata. The genes are TRBV28 and TRBJ1-5; D call uncertain. Source: CD4+ T cells sorted from blood, taken at week 0. The CDR3: CASSPVTGQPQHF. For the CDR3, the DNA is TGTGCCAGCAGCCCCGTAACGGGTCAGCCCCAGCATTTT. The entire variable domain, with the rest obtained from reference TRBV28 and TRBJ1-5, is as follows: DVKVTQSSRYLVKRTGEKVFLECVQDMDHENMFWYRQDPGLGLRLIYFSYDVKMKEKGDIPEGYSVSREKKERFSLILESASTNQTSMYLCASSPVTGQPQHFGDGTRLSIL.